These T cell receptor beta chains were read from a single sample in a study of somatic mutations in cytotoxic T cells in rheumatoid arthritis. Repertoires were generated with immunoSEQ multiplex PCR, while TCRdb's copy carries only in-frame clones and drops some. There are approximately 30,000 clones in the sample; approximately 85% occur only once, and around 8.2% lies in the top ten. The sample comprised CD8+ T cells sorted from blood. The receptors here all came from an adult with rheumatoid arthritis. Both conserved end residues are part of each CDR3. Fields, in order: D gene, J gene, V gene, CDR3 protein. D genes are given only for firm matches.

.	TRBJ1-5	TRBV5-5	CASSLSGDNQPQHF
.	TRBJ1-1	TRBV19	CASSPGVSTEAFF
.	TRBJ2-5	TRBV11-2	CASSLPGLAGETQYF
.	TRBJ1-1	TRBV12-5	CASGLGGVTEAFF
TRBD1	TRBJ2-7	TRBV5-1	CASSLGQGAYEQYF
.	TRBJ2-5	TRBV7-3	CASSLGRQETQYF
.	TRBJ1-2	TRBV9	CASTPAGGGYGYTF
TRBD1	TRBJ1-5	TRBV6-6	CASSTTGINQPQHF
TRBD1	TRBJ1-5	TRBV5-4	CASSPGQGAGQPQHF
TRBD2	TRBJ2-3	TRBV7-9	CASTKSTSGRAGADTQYF
.	TRBJ1-2	TRBV6-5	CASSPAGASYGYTF
.	TRBJ1-5	TRBV4-1	CASSQVGVSNQPQHF
TRBD2	TRBJ2-7	TRBV2	CASSEFASGRAWEQYF
TRBD1	TRBJ1-2	TRBV5-6	CASSSDRPYYGYTF